This record concerns one T cell receptor (beta chain) sequence. Its binding antigen is unknown. This specimen comes from a study of cytomegalovirus exposure and HLA in healthy donors (dated by TCRdb to the late 2010s). For context, the study as a whole: In an earlier analysis of under 600 of the donors, 250 to 350 Gb of sequence data and 100 million or so unique TCR beta sequences from some 170 million T cells were reported. Along with the 666-subject first cohort, a separate validation cohort of some 130 different subjects was used. Rather than using new phenotypic data, the later analysis identified candidate immune exposures from TCR beta sequences and from how often those sequences occurred across donors. The number of donors typed differed by locus, with about 629-630 for A, B, C, DRB1 and DQB1, roughly 520 for DQA1, 600 to 610 for DPA1, and under 490 for DPB1. Among some 400 genotyped donors of the cohort, an average of about 220,000 unique TCR beta nucleotide sequences was sequenced per donor, of which about 18% were non-productive. An early release that covered several hundred HLA-typed donors contained approximately 300 gigabases of sequencing data and 85 million to 100 million unique TCR sequences. In an earlier analysis of around 540 of the donors, high-throughput TCR beta sequencing was used to judge whether each TCR beta V gene segment behaved as functional or pseudogenic. The study aimed to test whether cataloging public T cell receptors could reveal signatures of past pathogen exposure. Every discovery cohort repertoire had been produced on one sequencing platform. Donor age, sex, ethnicity and CMV serostatus were compiled alongside the repertoire data. To study patterns of TCR occurrence, a later analysis re-analyzed previously published TCR beta repertoires from several hundred donors and added high-resolution HLA genotyping. Class I and class II HLA loci were covered by the typing at four-digit resolution. Among the roughly 400 genotyped donors, around 81% belonged to the genetic ancestry cluster associated with self-reported Caucasian donors. High-throughput TCR immunosequencing, statistical association of individual TCRs with disease status, and machine learning were combined to predict cytomegalovirus infection status. Four to six DR-DQ haplotypes were handled as single units for association and clustering, since linkage in the cohort was strong. A later genetic analysis took genome-wide SNP genotypes for about three fifths of the roughly 670 donors and used that subset as a discovery cohort. The study profiled the T cell repertoires of hundreds of subjects by immunosequencing and related them to cytomegalovirus serostatus.

Based on the germline V gene (reference sequence), the CDR1 and CDR2 sequences are SGHNT and YYREEE. V is reduced by 4 bases and J by 4 bases, leaving a spacing of 18 bases between them. Inclusive of the bounding cysteine and phenylalanine, the CDR3 is 16 residues long. Only CDR3 DNA remains: 48 bases, in frame from the first base. The cohort consisted of 600 to 750 healthy bone marrow donors. Cohort members were all nominally healthy when sampled, although unrecorded immune exposures were likely present. The donor tested CMV seronegative and was one of the 352 seronegative cohort members. A peripheral blood sample was collected from each donor, and TCR beta sequencing was performed on peripheral blood mononuclear cells. Genomic DNA extraction from the blood cell samples was performed with the Qiagen DNeasy Blood Extraction Kit. The library was made by the immunoSEQ multiplex PCR assay. The multiplex PCR relied on a mix of 60 forward primers for TCR Vbeta segments and 13 reverse primers for TCR Jbeta segments. Amplification of the CDR3 region of rearranged TCR beta genes was performed with a multiplex PCR assay on genomic DNA. Amplified TCR beta libraries were sequenced as 87-base-pair reads on the Illumina HiSeq System. In the original analysis: Across the 670 or so repertoires, a later analysis counted tens of millions of unique TCR beta chains, around 11 million of which were shared by at least two donors. Raw reads were error-corrected and collapsed into unique sequences by a nearest-neighbor algorithm in which closely related sequences were merged to remove PCR and sequencing errors. CDR3 sequences were aligned to IMGT reference sequences to assign V, D and J gene segments. For a sequence to be retained, at least a six-nucleotide match to both a V gene segment and a J gene segment was required. Rearrangements were called productive when the CDR3 lacked stop codons and stayed in frame with V and J; all others were non-productive. CDR3 was defined by IMGT convention, running from the second conserved V-encoded cysteine to the conserved J-encoded phenylalanine. In an earlier analysis of 550 to 650 of the donors, sequences lacking an unambiguous match to a single V gene segment were excluded. An earlier analysis of over 450 of the donors classified V segments as functional when productive rearrangements were above 56.7% and as segregating when the standard deviation between donors was above 5%. A statistical classification framework was built for diagnosing cytomegalovirus status from the catalog of TCR beta chain sequences. In a later analysis, TCR nucleotide sequences were compared against IMGT/GENE-DB human TR gene sequences so that V and J genes could be assigned. A later analysis assigned CDR3 sequences and most-parsimonious VDJ recombination scenarios with the TCRdist pipeline. In a later analysis, every TCR beta chain was defined by the combination of its CDR3 amino acid sequence and its V-gene family, and reads without a unique V-gene family were dropped. To address suspected cross-contamination and a sequencing artifact, a later analysis removed over 500 highly shared, low-generation-probability nucleotide sequences. In a later analysis, a clonal expansion index was calculated for each public chain from normalized within-repertoire ranks of inferred template counts. In a later analysis, generation probabilities were computed with a VDJ recombination model fitted to out-of-frame rearrangements, and the resulting probabilities were checked against IGoR. In a later analysis, TCR-TCR, TCR-HLA and TCR-CMV co-occurrence was scored with hypergeometric tests, and a repertoire-size bias correction was applied to TCR pairs. To estimate false discovery rates, a later analysis permuted the HLA or CMV assignments 20 times. In a later analysis, co-occurring TCRs were grouped using DBSCAN, and TCRdist sequence similarity was added for clustering within HLA-allele-positive subsets. Co-occurrence clustering excluded repertoires with fewer than 30,000 or more than 120,000 public chains, plus five with anomalous nucleotide sharing. The source is immuneACCESS, and TCRdb retained only in-frame sequences with V and J called. Part of the clones is not carried over; for the studies checked, unresolved V genes explain less than half of this, and the remainder is unexplained. That table gives V, J and clone size, and the DNA gave D and trimming. The sample's records list tens of thousands of clones. About 2.3% of the sample comes from the top ten.

General conclusions and limits of the study: Sequencing depth was assumed to be roughly uniform across donors in the presence/absence analyses, though that assumption may not hold. In a later analysis, most CMV-associated TCR beta chains were found to appear HLA-restricted, with HLA associations seemingly driven largely by CMV exposure. Broadly in line with IMGT annotations, most TCR beta V segments showed up in productive rearrangements about 87% or about 30% of the time in an earlier analysis of around 600 of the donors. A cluster of highly shared sequence variants was judged likely to be a technical artifact of the sequencing pipeline. Some IMGT-functional V segments, including TRBV6-2 and TRBV6-3, could not be distinguished by the 87-base-pair reads and were therefore excluded. The authors suggested that the approach could potentially be extended to other disease states and immunological phenotypes. A later genetic analysis associated a missense DCLRE1C variant with V-gene and J-gene trimming of TCR beta chains, and an independent cohort replicated the association. In vitro tests confirmed that a few of the cytomegalovirus-associated TCR beta chains recognize cytomegalovirus antigens. Several of the top co-occurrence clusters appeared to be linked to parvovirus B19, influenza, CMV and Epstein-Barr virus, according to a later analysis. The cohort was sequenced for TCR beta chains only, and without alpha or paired-chain data the features that could be detected were limited. Because some donors lacked HLA typing at each locus, the association tests relied only on the typed subset. When HLA alleles, especially DR and DQ, strongly co-occurred, TCR associations were difficult to assign to individual alleles. In a later analysis, HLA-associated TCR beta chains were found to be more clonally expanded and to have lower generation probabilities than equally common non-associated chains. Linkage disequilibrium might explain the correlated functional status among segregating V segments, but an unknown experimental factor could not be ruled out. Because counts were too low, around 18 rarely observed V segments, including chromosome 9 orphons, were left out of the earlier analysis of approximately 500 of the donors. The study gave a list of more than 150 TCR beta chains associated with cytomegalovirus. A later analysis found that TCR association rates varied across HLA loci, with DRB1 alleles showing the most associated TCRs and HLA-C alleles the fewest. In a later genetic analysis, fewer N-insertions in productive TCRs were reported among donors in an Asian-associated ancestry cluster than the approximately 710-donor mean. Across donors, most TCR sequences were observed very rarely, whereas some public TCRs were present in many individuals. The classifier was reported to diagnose cytomegalovirus status with high specificity and sensitivity in both the original cohort and the validation cohort. A further reported finding was that TCR beta sequences accurately predicted the HLA-A and HLA-B alleles for most subjects in the first cohort. At a false discovery rate of 0.05, a later analysis linked 15,000 to 20,000 TCR beta sequences to specific HLA alleles. The only immune exposure information available for the cohort was CMV serostatus.

Source material: PBMCs. The origin of this receptor is a female donor in good health and CMV-seronegative. Recombination joined TRBV5-4 with TRBJ2-1; TRBD1 could be the D gene, as 7 bases match. The base sequence is TGTGCCAGCAGCCCGTATTCAGGGGGGAATTACAATGAGCAGTTCTTC. Its translation reads: CASSPYSGGNYNEQFF.